The clone carrying this T cell receptor beta chain was detected a few times. Its antigen is not known. These data are taken from a study of T cell repertoires in cytomegalovirus infection. Across the study: CMV infection plus the matching HLA type was flagged by public TCR beta signatures.

TCRdb passed the reads through MiXCR, listing each CDR3 protein once. The sample holds 60,000 to 75,000 distinct CDR3 sequences, under 30% seen once. V was clipped by 5 bases and J by 8 bases; unmatched bases: 9. Germline assignment: CDR1 MNHEY and CDR2 SMNVEV (reference sequence). The CDR3 totals 16 residues. Sequences were derived from CD8+ T cells from cultured PBMCs, sampled from culture after CMV antigen stimulation. The chain links TRBV27 to TRBJ1-6, with 10 bases aligning to TRBD1. The receptor's source is a human donor in good health (CMV status not recorded). Some clones in this sample may be carry-over from other donors' samples. In DNA form, the CDR3 reads TGTGCCAGCAGTCCAGGGCCGGGACAGGGGTATTCACCCCTCCACTTT. Protein product: CASSPGPGQGYSPLHF.